Presented here are 5 T cell receptor beta chains from one specimen sequenced in a study of beta chain features in type 1 diabetes. Points from the study as a whole: Across all four CD4+ subsets, people with type 1 diabetes showed modestly shorter TCRB CDR3s.

No antigen has been identified for these receptors. The authors reverse transcribed all of the isolated RNA, so sequencing captured expressed TCRB transcripts. Sequencing used immunoSEQ multiplex PCR; TCRdb keeps in-frame clones, though not all of them. This sample carries 250,000 or so clones, around 21% of them seen once, and the ten largest clones take less than 0.03%. The sample taken for sequencing was naive CD4+ T cells from blood. These receptors all come from a woman between 40 and 55 years old with type 1 diabetes.

This clone appeared a few times. The V gene is TRBV28, the J gene TRBJ2-3; possible D gene TRBD2, 6 bases. This CDR3 region has 12 residues. CDR1 and CDR2 from the germline V gene are MDHEN and SYDVKM. V lost 7 bases to trimming and J lost 2 bases, with 7 bases between them. The CDR3 reads CASMRDTDTQYF. DNA of the CDR3: TGTGCCAGCATGCGGGACACAGATACGCAGTATTTT.

This clone turned up a few times. The sample contains more than one DNA sequence encoding this CDR3. The CDR3 is CASSYSGQGSYGYTF. CDR3 DNA: TGTGCCAGCAGTTACTCGGGACAGGGGAGCTATGGCTACACCTTC. The V gene is TRBV6-5, the J gene TRBJ1-2; 10 nucleotides align to TRBD1. This CDR3 is built from 15 residues. Germline V gene data show CDR1 as MNHEY and CDR2 as SVGAGI. V shed 0 bases and J 4 bases; nucleotides not matched to a gene: 2.

Comment on this clone: This CDR3 is also generated by other DNA sequences in the sample. V is TRBV7-2 and J is TRBJ1-2; no definite D call. Trimming pared 1 base from V and 2 bases from J, leaving 5 bases between. The CDR3 is 13 residues long. Per germline, CDR1 SGHTA and CDR2 FQGNSA. CDR3 residues: CASSLGRNYGYTF. The CDR3 DNA follows: TGTGCCAGCAGCTTAGGCCGGAACTATGGCTACACCTTC.

In its sample, this clone was seen a few times. The CDR3 DNA reads TGTGCCAGCAGCCCTGACGACAGGCGCCCAGTTGAGACCCAGTACTTC. It translates to CASSPDDRRPVETQYF. The rearrangement links TRBV7-8 to TRBJ2-5; possibly TRBD1 for D (6 bases). From germline, CDR1 is SGHVS and CDR2 FQNEAQ. The CDR3 totals 16 residues. The V and J ends lost 5 bases and 5 bases respectively, with 21 bases between them.

This clone was seen a single time. V is TRBV11-3 and J is TRBJ2-1; D possibly corresponds to TRBD2 (6 bases). Trimming pared 0 bases from V and 6 bases from J, leaving 9 bases between. There are 14 residues in the CDR3. Looked up from germline, CDR1 is SGHNT and CDR2 is YENEEA. CDR3 region: CASSLDGSRNEQFF. Here the CDR3 DNA reads TGTGCCAGCAGCTTAGACGGGAGCCGCAATGAGCAGTTCTTC.